This TCR beta chain was retrieved from a study of patients and donors after allogeneic stem cell transplantation. TCRdb re-analysed the RT-PCR reads in MiXCR, keeping a single row per CDR3 protein. The repertoire holds about 160,000 distinct CDR3 sequences, with 20% to 25% as singletons. This clonotype was seen repeatedly, ten times or more. This CDR3 contains 15 residues. V trimming: 5 bases; J trimming: 5 bases; junction bases outside the gene matches: 10. Germline CDR1 is SGHNT and CDR2 is YENEEA. The TCR originated in a human donor who was either an allogeneic HSCT recipient or a stem cell or donor lymphocyte infusion donor (not recorded which). It is not recorded whose cells these are; they may come from a transplant donor. The sequenced sample consisted of blood, either unsorted or a sorted T cell fraction (not recorded which). This chain connects TRBV11-3 to TRBJ1-2, with TRBD1 identical over 8 bases. CDR3 loop: CASSTRSGGGYGYTF. The CDR3 DNA follows: TGTGCCAGCAGCACCCGCTCAGGGGGCGGGTATGGCTACACCTTC.